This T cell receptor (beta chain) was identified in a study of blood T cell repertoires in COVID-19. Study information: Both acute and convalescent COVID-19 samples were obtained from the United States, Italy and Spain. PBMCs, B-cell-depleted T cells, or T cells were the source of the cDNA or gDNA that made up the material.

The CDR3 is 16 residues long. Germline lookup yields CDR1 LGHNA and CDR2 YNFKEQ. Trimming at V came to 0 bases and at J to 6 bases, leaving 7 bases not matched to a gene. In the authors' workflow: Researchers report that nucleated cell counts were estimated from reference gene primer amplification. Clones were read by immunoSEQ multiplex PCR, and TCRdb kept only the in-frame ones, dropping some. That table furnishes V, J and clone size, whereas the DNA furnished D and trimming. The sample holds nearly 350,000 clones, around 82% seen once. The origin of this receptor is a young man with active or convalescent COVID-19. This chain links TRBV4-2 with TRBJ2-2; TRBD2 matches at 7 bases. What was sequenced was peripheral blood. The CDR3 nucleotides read TGTGCCAGCAGCCAAGATCAGAGCGGGGAGGCCGGGGAGCTGTTTTTT. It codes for CASSQDQSGEAGELFF.